Given below is one T cell receptor (beta chain) in context. Its antigen is unidentified. This entry belongs to a study of vaccination effects on CD4 cells after COVID-19. Prior to sequencing, the ViraFEST assay stimulated PBMC with viral peptide pools, which expanded the antigen-specific CD4+ T cells. Cells that had been cultured for nine to eleven days were the source of isolated CD4+ T cells. Here immunoSEQ multiplex PCR was the method, and the copy in TCRdb shows in-frame clones only, minus some. The profile shows approximately 30,000 clones, roughly 62% of them singletons. The TCR sequence derives from a human donor who received a COVID-19 vaccine. Sequences were derived from CD4+ T cells from PBMCs cultured with HCoV-229E spike peptides, sampled before COVID-19 vaccination.

CDR3 region: CASSSRTAHFGYTF. CDR3 nucleotide sequence: TGTGCCAGCAGCTCCCGGACCGCCCACTTCGGCTACACCTTC. The rearrangement uses TRBV7-9 and TRBJ1-2; D is unresolved. The CDR3 runs 14 residues. Germline assignment: CDR1 SEHNR and CDR2 FQNEAQ (reference sequence). V was trimmed by 4 bases and J by 8 bases, leaving 17 bases between them.